The 26 T cell receptor beta chains in this list originate from one sample, sequenced in a study of blood T cells in healthy people across ages. The second PCR ran about 6 to 12 cycles with a sample-barcoded 5' primer and J-beta primers. One entry per CDR3 protein, called by TCRdb with MiXCR from the 5' RACE reads. The profile shows fewer than 800,000 distinct CDR3 sequences, roughly 21% of them singletons. Sequenced: blood. The source of these receptors is a man aged 65 to 85 in good health.

In its sample, this clonotype was seen many times. The chain joins TRBV29-1 to TRBJ2-1; tentatively, D is TRBD1 (5 bases). The CDR3 has 11 residues. CDR1 and CDR2 (germline): SQVTM, ANQGSEA. The V and J ends lost 3 bases and 9 bases respectively, with 9 bases between them. The CDR3 DNA sequence: TGCAGCGTTGAGGATGACAGTGAGCAGTTCTTC. Its protein is CSVEDDSEQFF.

This clonotype occurred a few times. The rearrangement joins TRBV3-1 to TRBJ2-5; D remains ambiguous. The V gene lost 1 base and the J gene lost 0 bases, with 6 bases spanning the gap. Looked up from germline, CDR1 is LGHDT and CDR2 is YNNKEL (reference sequence). This CDR3 spans 14 amino acids. The CDR3 loop is CASSQVSDQETQYF. CDR3 in DNA: TGTGCCAGCAGCCAAGTAAGCGACCAAGAGACCCAGTACTTC.

This clonotype has only a few counts. V gene TRBV7-3 combines with J gene TRBJ1-2; a possible D gene is TRBD1 (5 bases). The CDR3 has 13 amino acids. V lost 0 bases and J 6 bases, leaving 8 bases between the germline ends. CDR1 is SGHTA, CDR2 FQGTGA, per germline. DNA of the CDR3: TGTGCCAGCAGCTTAACTGGGGGGAATGGCTACACCTTC. Encoded protein: CASSLTGGNGYTF.

This clonotype has just a few counts. V is TRBV6-2 or TRBV6-3 and J is TRBJ1-1; 8 bases fit TRBD1. Germline V gene lookup returns CDR1 MNHEY and CDR2 SVGEGT. V gave up 0 bases and J gave up 0 bases; unmatched junction bases: 3. The CDR3 covers 16 residues. CDR3 in DNA: TGTGCCAGCAGTTACTCGAGGACAGGGTTGAACACTGAAGCTTTCTTT. Amino acids: CASSYSRTGLNTEAFF.

The V and J genes are TRBV20-1 and TRBJ2-5; 7 bases are a match to TRBD1. V trimming: 6 bases; J trimming: 3 bases; junction bases outside the gene matches: 10. The CDR3 is made up of 14 amino acids. From germline, CDR1 is DFQATT and CDR2 SNEGSKA (reference sequence). The CDR3 reads CSATTGDSKETQYF. DNA of the CDR3: TGCAGTGCCACGACTGGGGACAGCAAAGAGACCCAGTACTTC.

This clonotype has just a few counts. V is TRBV20-1 and J is TRBJ2-5; 8 nucleotides agree with TRBD2. The J call is uncertain, as TRBJ2-7 better fits the DNA end. The CDR3 totals 14 residues. Germline CDR1 and CDR2: DFQATT and SNEGSKA (reference sequence). The CDR3 DNA is TGCAGTGCCGAACTAGCGGCGAGCTCCTACGAGCAGTACTTC. It encodes CSAELAASSYEQYF.

This clonotype was seen many times. This chain uses TRBV7-2 with TRBJ2-4; D is unresolved. The ends were cut back, 3 bases at V and 1 base at J, with 10 bases in the middle. Germline V gene sequence: CDR1 SGHTA, CDR2 FQGNSA. There are 15 residues in the CDR3. The CDR3: CASSLNVRAKNIQYF. Written as DNA, the CDR3 is TGTGCCAGCAGCTTGAATGTTCGGGCCAAAAACATTCAGTACTTC.

This clonotype has only a few counts. V is TRBV10-3 and J is TRBJ2-3, with 7 positions matching TRBD2. CDR1 is ENHRY and CDR2 is SYGVKD in the germline V gene. The V segment lost 7 bases and the J segment 4 bases; nucleotides outside the gene matches: 5. The CDR3 is made up of 13 amino acids. DNA of the CDR3: TGTGCCATCATGGGCGGGAGCGCAGATACGCAGTATTTT. Translated: CAIMGGSADTQYF.

This clonotype was seen repeatedly, ten times or more. V gene TRBV20-1 combines with J gene TRBJ2-7; 7 nucleotides align to TRBD2. Germline V lookup: CDR1 DFQATT, CDR2 SNEGSKA (reference sequence). There are 14 residues in the CDR3. V was pared by 1 base and J by 5 bases, with 8 bases of the junction left unmatched. CDR3 region: CSARAGGSFHEQYF. Here the CDR3 DNA reads TGCAGTGCTAGAGCCGGCGGGAGTTTTCACGAGCAGTACTTC.

This clonotype was seen only a few times. This chain joins TRBV20-1 and TRBJ1-3; possibly TRBD1 for D (6 bases). The CDR3 covers 12 residues. The V end was cut by 6 bases, the J end by 5 bases, with 11 bases between. In germline, CDR1 is DFQATT, CDR2 SNEGSKA (reference sequence). As DNA, the CDR3 is TGCAGTGCCGGAGACAGGAGAAACACCATATATTTT. It yields the protein CSAGDRRNTIYF.

This clonotype was recorded many times. The genes are TRBV30 and TRBJ2-4; D may be TRBD1 or TRBD2 (5 bases each). V lost 2 bases and J lost 6, with 23 bases in between. Germline lookup yields CDR1 GTSNPN and CDR2 SVGIG (reference sequence). CDR3 length equals 17 residues. CDR3 nucleotides: TGTGCCTGGAGTACAAACAACGGGGCTTCGGCTTTAAACATTCAGTACTTC. Its translation is CAWSTNNGASALNIQYF.

This clonotype appeared a few times. The rearrangement joins TRBV25-1 to TRBJ2-1, with 9 bases that match TRBD2. CDR1 and CDR2 (germline): MGHDK, SYGVNS. The length of the CDR3 is 15 residues. V shed 4 bases and J 6 bases; nucleotides not matched to a gene: 7. CDR3 sequence reads: CASSVTGTSRNEQFF. The CDR3 DNA follows: TGTGCCAGCAGTGTAACCGGGACTAGCCGCAATGAGCAGTTCTTC.

The chain employs TRBV12-3 or TRBV12-4 and TRBJ2-1; tentatively, D is TRBD1 (5 bases). V was shortened by 7 bases and J by 6 bases, with 10 bases between the two germline ends. CDR3 length: 12 amino acids. CDR3: CASTGIPNEQFF. For the CDR3, the DNA is TGTGCCAGCACAGGGATTCCCAATGAGCAGTTCTTC.

This rearrangement joins TRBV12-3 or TRBV12-4 to TRBJ1-3; no clear D. With 6 bases removed from V and 4 bases from J, the gap between germline ends came to 10 bases. The CDR3 extends over 13 amino acids. The CDR3 is CASRGSEGNTIYF. The DNA of the CDR3 is TGTGCCAGCAGGGGAAGCGAGGGAAACACCATATATTTT.

The chain carries TRBV3-1 and TRBJ1-5; D is ambiguous. This CDR3 comprises 12 residues. CDR1 and CDR2 (germline): LGHDT, YNNKEL (reference sequence). Deletions cut 3 bases from V and 3 bases from J, with 3 bases between. CDR3 sequence (DNA): TGTGCCAGCAGCCAGAACAATCAGCCCCAGCATTTT. Encoded protein: CASSQNNQPQHF.

This clonotype was counted only a few times. The V and J genes are TRBV10-3 and TRBJ2-3; D gene ambiguous. The CDR3 contains 12 residues. The germline CDR1 and CDR2 sequences are ENHRY and SYGVKD. Between the trimmed V and J ends, which lost 7 bases and 0 bases, there was a span of 5 bases. This CDR3 is CAIKDSTDTQYF. The DNA for the CDR3 is TGTGCCATCAAGGACAGCACAGATACGCAGTATTTT.

The chain employs TRBV20-1 and TRBJ2-7; maybe TRBD1 (5 bases). The CDR3 covers 14 residues. With 1 base removed from V and 2 bases from J, the gap between germline ends came to 12 bases. From germline, CDR1 is DFQATT and CDR2 SNEGSKA (reference sequence). The CDR3 spells CSARGMVGPYEQYF. In DNA form, the CDR3 reads TGCAGTGCTAGAGGGATGGTGGGGCCCTACGAGCAGTACTTC.

This rearrangement joins TRBV20-1 to TRBJ2-3, with D maybe TRBD2 (5 bases). This CDR3 is 15 amino acids long. CDR1 and CDR2 from the germline V gene are DFQATT and SNEGSKA (reference sequence). V was shortened by 0 bases and J by 5 bases, with 15 bases between the two germline ends. CDR3 DNA sequence: TGCAGTGCTAGAGATCTAGAGGGCCGCCTAGATACGCAGTATTTT. This gives the protein CSARDLEGRLDTQYF.

This clonotype was counted between two and nine times. CDR3 in amino acids: CASSDRRGSTDTQYF. The DNA of the CDR3 is TGTGCCAGCAGCGATAGACGGGGTAGCACAGATACGCAGTATTTT. This chain uses TRBV7-3 with TRBJ2-3, with D possibly being TRBD2 (5 bases). Germline CDR1 reads SGHTA; CDR2 reads FQGTGA. The CDR3 runs to 15 residues. V was cut by 5 bases and J by 0 bases, with 12 bases left in between.

This clonotype was seen more than once but under ten times. V gene TRBV5-1 combines with J gene TRBJ2-7; D possibly matches TRBD1 or TRBD2 (5 bases each). The germline V gene has CDR1 SGHRS and CDR2 YFSETQ. Trimming took off 5 bases at V and 2 bases at J, with 14 bases between the two ends. This CDR3 is 14 amino acids long. CDR3 amino acids: CASRPGRQAYEQYF. CDR3 nucleotides: TGCGCCAGCAGACCGGGACGTCAGGCCTACGAGCAGTACTTC.

This clonotype is a singleton in its sample. V is TRBV12-3 or TRBV12-4 and J is TRBJ1-6, with D maybe TRBD1 (5 bases). The CDR3 runs to 14 residues. With 6 bases removed from V and 12 bases from J, the gap between germline ends came to 18 bases. CDR3 DNA sequence: TGTGCCAGCAGCCGCGGGACGGCAGGAGTACCCCTCCACTTT. Protein sequence: CASSRGTAGVPLHF.

This clonotype was seen a handful of times. The V call is TRBV4-3, the J call TRBJ2-4, with D possibly being TRBD1 (5 bases). The CDR3 length is 16 residues. Trimming left V 3 bases short and J 1 base short, with 13 bases between. CDR1 and CDR2 (germline): LGHNA, YSLEER. The DNA for the CDR3 is TGCGCCAGCAGCCAGGATCAGACAGACGCCAAAAACATTCAGTACTTC. The encoded protein is CASSQDQTDAKNIQYF.

V is TRBV20-1 and J is TRBJ2-7; 9 bases map to TRBD2. This CDR3 contains 14 residues. Trimming cost V 6 bases and J 5 bases; bases outside gene matches: 11. Germline values: CDR1 DFQATT, CDR2 SNEGSKA (reference sequence). The CDR3 DNA is TGCAGTGCCAGGGGGGCTAGCGGGATCCACGAGCAGTACTTC. Residues: CSARGASGIHEQYF.

This clonotype was detected many times. The chain is built from TRBV12-3 or TRBV12-4 and TRBJ2-7; 7 bases line up with TRBD1. With V trimmed by 2 bases and J by 8 bases, 12 bases remained unmatched. The CDR3 has 15 residues. CDR3 DNA: TGTGCCAGCAGTTTATATCCGAGACCGGGACAGAAGCAGTACTTC. Protein: CASSLYPRPGQKQYF.

V usage is TRBV12-3 or TRBV12-4 and J usage is TRBJ2-1, with D perhaps TRBD1 (5 bases). Trimming took 4 bases from V and 5 from J, leaving 9 bases between them. There are 13 residues in the CDR3. In nucleotides, the CDR3 is TGTGCCAGCAGTTCGACAGCAAACAATGAGCAGTTCTTC. Protein sequence: CASSSTANNEQFF.

This clonotype was counted ten times or more. CDR3 coding DNA: TGTGCCAGCAGTTTATCCGGACAGCTAAACTATGGCTACACCTTC. It translates to CASSLSGQLNYGYTF. The chain employs TRBV28 and TRBJ1-2; maybe TRBD1 (6 bases). CDR1 is MDHEN, CDR2 SYDVKM, per germline. V lost 1 base, J lost 2 bases, and 11 bases lay in between. CDR3 length equals 15 residues.